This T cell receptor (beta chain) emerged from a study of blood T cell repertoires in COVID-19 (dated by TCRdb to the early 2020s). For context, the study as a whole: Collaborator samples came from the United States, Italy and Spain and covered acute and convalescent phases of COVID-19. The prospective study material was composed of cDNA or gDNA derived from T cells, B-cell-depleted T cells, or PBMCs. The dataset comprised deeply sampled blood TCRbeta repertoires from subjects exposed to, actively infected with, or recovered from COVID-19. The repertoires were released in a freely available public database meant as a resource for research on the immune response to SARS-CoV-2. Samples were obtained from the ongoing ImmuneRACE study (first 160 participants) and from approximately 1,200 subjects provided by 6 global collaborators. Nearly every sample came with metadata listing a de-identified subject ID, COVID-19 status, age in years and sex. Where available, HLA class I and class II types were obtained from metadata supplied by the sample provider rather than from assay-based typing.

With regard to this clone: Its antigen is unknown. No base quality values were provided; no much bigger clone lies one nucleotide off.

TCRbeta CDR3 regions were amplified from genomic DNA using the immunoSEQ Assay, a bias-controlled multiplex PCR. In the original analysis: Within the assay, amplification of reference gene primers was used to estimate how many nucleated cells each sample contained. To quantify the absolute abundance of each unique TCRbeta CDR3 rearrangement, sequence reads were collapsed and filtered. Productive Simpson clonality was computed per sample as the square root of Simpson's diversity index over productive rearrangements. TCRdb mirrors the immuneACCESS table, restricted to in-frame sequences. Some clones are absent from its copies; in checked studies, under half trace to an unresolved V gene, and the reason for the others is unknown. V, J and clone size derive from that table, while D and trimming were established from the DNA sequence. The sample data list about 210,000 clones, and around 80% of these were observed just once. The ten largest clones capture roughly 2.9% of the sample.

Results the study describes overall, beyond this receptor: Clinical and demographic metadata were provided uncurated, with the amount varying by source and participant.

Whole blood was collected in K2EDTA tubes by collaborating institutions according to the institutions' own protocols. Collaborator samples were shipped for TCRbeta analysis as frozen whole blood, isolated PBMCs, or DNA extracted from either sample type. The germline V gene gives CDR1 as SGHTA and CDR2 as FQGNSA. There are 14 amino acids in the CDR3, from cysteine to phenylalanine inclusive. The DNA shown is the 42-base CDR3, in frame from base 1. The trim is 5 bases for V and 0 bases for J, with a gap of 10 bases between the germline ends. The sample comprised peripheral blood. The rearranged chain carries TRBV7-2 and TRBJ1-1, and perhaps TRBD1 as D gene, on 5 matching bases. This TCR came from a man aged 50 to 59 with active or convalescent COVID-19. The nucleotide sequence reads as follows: TGTGCCAGCAGCACGAGACAGATGAACACTGAAGCTTTCTTT. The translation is CASSTRQMNTEAFF. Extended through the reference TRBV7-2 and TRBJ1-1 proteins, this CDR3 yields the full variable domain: GAGVSQSPSNKVTEKGKDVELRCDPISGHTALYWYRQSLGQGLEFLIYFQGNSAPDKSGLPSDRFSAERTGGSVSTLTIQRTQQEDSAVYLCASSTRQMNTEAFFGQGTRLTVV.